The T cell receptor (beta chain) under discussion was sequenced for a study of beta chain features in type 1 diabetes. Study summary: Healthy donors, compared against patients, showed similar age, gender and cell yields.

Findings and limits, study-wide: Compared to healthy donors, patients appeared to have naive, central memory and Treg TCRB repertoires that were more alike.

This clone came up a few times. Its cognate antigen is unknown. The V and J ends lost 10 bases and 5 bases respectively, with 11 bases between them. The V gene's germline CDR1 is MNHEY and CDR2 SVGAGI. There are 11 residues in the CDR3. The investigators reverse transcribed all of the isolated RNA, so they sequenced expressed TCRB transcripts. Method: immunoSEQ multiplex PCR; TCRdb's copy keeps in-frame clones and lacks some. The sample holds about 360,000 clones, around 12% seen once. The TCR sequence derives from a man aged 18-30 years in good health. Sequences were obtained from naive CD4+ T cells from blood. The J gene is TRBJ2-5, the V gene TRBV6-5, with D perhaps matching TRBD2 (6 bases). As DNA, the CDR3 is TGTGCCACTGCCCGGGGGGAGACCCAGTACTTC. Amino acids: CATARGETQYF.